Below are 14 T cell receptor beta chains sequenced from a single sample in a study of ipilimumab plus nivolumab after autologous stem cell transplantation. TCRdb keeps only in-frame clones here, not all; method: immunoSEQ multiplex PCR. The data show 17,000 or so clones, with about 80% seen just once and 10% held by the top ten. The starting material was PBMCs, obtained in a trial of ipilimumab plus nivolumab as post-transplant consolidation. These receptors all come from a male donor with diffuse large B-cell lymphoma.

The CDR3 spells CASSSRAGTDTQYF. CDR3 bases: TGTGCCAGCAGCTCACGGGCAGGCACAGATACGCAGTATTTT. The genes are TRBV7-9 and TRBJ2-3, with D hard to call. V was clipped by 4 bases and J by 1 base, with 9 bases between them. The V gene's germline CDR1 is SEHNR and CDR2 FQNEAQ (reference sequence). The length of the CDR3 is 14 residues.

The rearrangement links TRBV5-4 to TRBJ2-2, with 10 bases aligning to TRBD2. This CDR3 has 16 residues. V was pared by 3 bases and J by 1 base, with 3 bases of the junction left unmatched. The germline V gene encodes CDR1 SGHNT and CDR2 YYREEE (reference sequence). CDR3 residues: CASSSSGGQNTGELFF. CDR3 sequence (DNA): TGTGCCAGCAGCTCTAGCGGGGGCCAGAACACCGGGGAGCTGTTTTTT.

V gene TRBV2 combines with J gene TRBJ1-1, with a possible D match to TRBD1 (5 bases). V was shortened by 6 bases and J by 1 base, with 12 bases between the two germline ends. From germline, CDR1 is SNHLY and CDR2 FYNNEI. This CDR3 spans 14 amino acids. The CDR3 here is CASSPRRGNTEAFF. For the CDR3, the DNA is TGTGCCAGCAGCCCTCGGAGGGGGAACACTGAAGCTTTCTTT.

The chain is built from TRBV27 and TRBJ2-1; unclear D gene. Trimming pared 0 bases from V and 8 bases from J, leaving 11 bases between. The CDR3 contains 14 residues. From germline, CDR1 is MNHEY and CDR2 SMNVEV (reference sequence). CDR3 amino acids: CASSLSNSRYEQFF. The CDR3 coding sequence is TGTGCCAGCAGTTTATCGAACAGTCGGTATGAGCAGTTCTTC.

Only a few counts were recorded for this clone. The genes are TRBV4-1 and TRBJ1-1; D remains ambiguous. CDR1 is MGHRA, CDR2 YSYEKL, per germline. This CDR3 has 14 amino acids. Trimming pared 4 bases from V and 7 bases from J, leaving 16 bases between. CDR3 loop: CASSPGLLRGEAFF. The CDR3, as DNA: TGCGCCAGCAGCCCGGGCCTCCTCAGAGGTGAAGCTTTCTTT.

This CDR3 is CASSLGGTSGTDTQYF. CDR3 DNA sequence: TGCGCCAGCAGCTTGGGTGGGACTAGCGGGACAGATACGCAGTATTTT. The chain couples TRBV5-1 to TRBJ2-3; 12 bases fit TRBD2. This CDR3 has 16 amino acids. With V trimmed by 0 bases and J by 3 bases, 2 bases remained unmatched. Germline V gene lookup returns CDR1 SGHRS and CDR2 YFSETQ.

This chain links TRBV7-9 with TRBJ2-7; 7 positions match TRBD1. The J call could be wrong; TRBJ2-5 is a better fit for the DNA end. Germline V CDR1 and CDR2: SEHNR, FQNEAQ (reference sequence). The CDR3 spans 14 residues. As DNA, the CDR3 is TGTGCCAGCAGCACGTGGGACAGCCAAGAGACCCAGTACTTC. Translated, it gives CASSTWDSQETQYF.

The rearrangement uses TRBV5-4 and TRBJ2-7, with 8 nucleotides matching TRBD2. Germline CDR1 and CDR2: SGHNT and YYREEE (reference sequence). The CDR3 covers 14 residues. The V segment lost 2 bases and the J segment 4 bases; nucleotides outside the gene matches: 5. The DNA of the CDR3 is TGTGCCAGCAGCTTAACGGGGGGGCGATACGAGCAGTACTTC. It translates to CASSLTGGRYEQYF. The full variable domain, its missing parts supplied by reference TRBV5-4 and TRBJ2-7, is ETGVTQSPTHLIKTRGQQVTLRCSSQSGHNTVSWYQQALGQGPQFIFQYYREEENGRGNFPPRFSGLQFPNYSSELNVNALELDDSALYLCASSLTGGRYEQYFGPGTRLTVT.

The rearrangement joins TRBV6-1 to TRBJ1-4; TRBD1 aligns across 9 bases. The germline V gene has CDR1 MNHNS and CDR2 SASEGT. The CDR3 contains 14 residues. The V and J ends lost 8 bases and 6 bases, in that order; junction bases with no gene match: 7. The CDR3 sequence: CASGRDRDDEKLFF. In DNA, the CDR3 is TGTGCCAGCGGGAGGGACAGGGATGATGAAAAACTGTTTTTT.

This clone was seen a few times. This rearrangement joins TRBV30 to TRBJ1-1; D is undetermined. Per the germline V gene, CDR1 is GTSNPN and CDR2 is SVGIG (reference sequence). The CDR3 is 14 amino acids. V shed 4 bases and J shed 2 bases, with 14 bases lying between them. The CDR3: CAWMQYRQNTEAFF. The CDR3 nucleotides are TGTGCCTGGATGCAGTACAGACAAAACACTGAAGCTTTCTTT.

V usage is TRBV5-1 and J usage is TRBJ2-4; 9 positions agree with TRBD2. The CDR3 covers 15 residues. Germline trimming cut 5 bases from V and 4 bases from J; bases unmatched to any gene: 7. CDR1 is SGHRS, CDR2 YFSETQ, per germline. The CDR3 is CASRRGGQDKNIQYF. CDR3 nucleotide sequence: TGCGCCAGCAGGCGGGGGGGTCAGGATAAAAACATTCAGTACTTC.

The rearrangement links TRBV6-4 to TRBJ1-1; D is unresolved. This CDR3 spans 13 amino acids. The V end was cut by 8 bases, the J end by 1 base, with 11 bases between. Germline V gives CDR1 MRHNA, CDR2 SNTAGT. CDR3 DNA: TGTGCCAGCCGGTGGGCAAGGAACACTGAAGCTTTCTTT. This encodes CASRWARNTEAFF.

The chain uses TRBV5-6 and TRBJ1-3; D gene uncertain. Between the trimmed V and J ends, which lost 0 bases and 6 bases, there was a span of 10 bases. CDR1 SGHDT and CDR2 YYEEEE come from the germline V gene. The CDR3 contains 14 residues. CDR3 nucleotides: TGTGCCAGCAGCTTGGGTCGGCTTTCAAACACCATATATTTT. Translating it yields CASSLGRLSNTIYF.

V usage is TRBV6-5 and J usage is TRBJ2-5; D possibly corresponds to TRBD2 (5 bases). V gave up 6 bases and J gave up 2 bases, with 13 bases separating them. The CDR3 is 14 residues long. Per the germline V gene, CDR1 is MNHEY and CDR2 is SVGAGI. CDR3 sequence reads: CASSRSGVQETQYF. The CDR3 DNA reads TGTGCCAGCAGCAGGAGCGGTGTACAAGAGACCCAGTACTTC.